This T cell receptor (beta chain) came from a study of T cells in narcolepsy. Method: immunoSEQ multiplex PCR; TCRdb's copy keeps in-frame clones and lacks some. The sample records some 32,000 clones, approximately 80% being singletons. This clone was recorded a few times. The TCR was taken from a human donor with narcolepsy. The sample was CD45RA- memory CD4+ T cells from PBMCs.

Here the CDR3 DNA reads TGTGCCAGCAGCTTTCAGGGGGGCCCAAATCAGCCCCAGCATTTT. It translates to CASSFQGGPNQPQHF. V is TRBV5-6 and J is TRBJ1-5; TRBD1 matches at 7 bases. Germline V gene lookup returns CDR1 SGHDT and CDR2 YYEEEE. The CDR3 extends over 15 amino acids. J was trimmed by 4 bases and V by 2 bases; bases with no gene match: 6. Based on the CDR3 plus reference TRBV5-6 and TRBJ1-5, the full variable domain is DAGVTQSPTHLIKTRGQQVTLRCSPKSGHDTVSWYQQALGQGPQFIFQYYEEEERQRGNFPDRFSGHQFPNYSSELNVNALLLGDSALYLCASSFQGGPNQPQHFGDGTRLSIL.